These 9 T cell receptor beta chains were all obtained from the same sample, sequenced in a study of OX40 agonist ivuxolimab in advanced cancers. Only in-frame clones appear in the TCRdb table, and some are missing; sequencing was by immunoSEQ multiplex PCR. The sample holds more than 45,000 clones, roughly 89% seen once. The source was CD4+ or CD8+ T cells sorted from blood, collected in a trial of the OX40 agonist ivuxolimab. The receptors were gathered from an adult with an advanced solid tumor such as melanoma, head and neck, liver or kidney cancer.

The chain couples TRBV7-9 to TRBJ1-1; tentative D call: TRBD1 (6 bases). V was pared by 5 bases and J by 8 bases, with 21 bases between. CDR1 and CDR2 (germline): SEHNR, FQNEAQ (reference sequence). The CDR3 extends over 15 amino acids. CDR3 bases: TGTGCCAGCAGCCCCCCGCGGGGGCAGGACATAGAAGCTTTCTTT. Translating it yields CASSPPRGQDIEAFF.

V is TRBV4-1 and J is TRBJ2-1, with 11 bases fitting TRBD1. From germline, CDR1 is MGHRA and CDR2 YSYEKL. V lost 0 bases, J lost 13 bases, and 14 bases stayed unmatched. The CDR3 sequence is 17 residues long. The CDR3 DNA sequence: TGCGCCAGCAGCCAAGACACCCTTTCGGCGAGGACAGGGGGCCAGTTCTTC. Translating it yields CASSQDTLSARTGGQFF.

The gene calls are TRBV5-4 and TRBJ2-5; D not resolved. This CDR3 has 11 amino acids. Trimming stripped 0 bases from V and 3 bases from J, with 0 bases between. Per germline, CDR1 SGHNT and CDR2 YYREEE (reference sequence). The CDR3 here is CASSLEETQYF. CDR3 nucleotides: TGTGCCAGCAGCTTGGAAGAGACCCAGTACTTC.

The rearrangement joins TRBV5-4 to TRBJ2-7, with 10 bases aligning to TRBD1. The J segment lost 0 bases and the V segment lost 4 bases, leaving 10 bases of the junction unmatched. The V gene's germline CDR1 is SGHNT and CDR2 YYREEE (reference sequence). The CDR3 extends over 17 amino acids. The CDR3 DNA follows: TGTGCCAGCAGCGCAGAACCGGGACAGGGGCACTCCTACGAGCAGTACTTC. Protein: CASSAEPGQGHSYEQYF.

V gene TRBV7-9 combines with J gene TRBJ2-1, with D hard to call. This CDR3 contains 14 residues. Germline V lookup: CDR1 SEHNR, CDR2 FQNEAQ (reference sequence). V lost 0 bases and J lost 9, with 12 bases in between. As DNA, the CDR3 is TGTGCCAGCAGCTTAGCGCAGACTCCCAGTGAGCAGTTCTTC. Its translation is CASSLAQTPSEQFF. The whole variable domain, filled in from reference TRBV7-9 and TRBJ2-1, reads DTGVSQNPRHKITKRGQNVTFRCDPISEHNRLYWYRQTLGQGPEFLTYFQNEAQLEKSRLLSDRFSAERPKGSFSTLEIQRTEQGDSAMYLCASSLAQTPSEQFFGPGTRLTVL.

This clone was detected once. This chain joins TRBV14 and TRBJ2-4; the D gene is possibly TRBD1 (5 bases). The CDR3 has 17 residues. Per the germline V gene, CDR1 is SGHDN and CDR2 is FVKESK. V dropped 0 bases and J dropped 3 bases, with 15 bases sitting between them. CDR3 residues: CASSQEPRGNGKNIQYF. The CDR3 DNA follows: TGTGCCAGCAGCCAAGAACCAAGGGGTAACGGCAAAAACATTCAGTACTTC.

This rearrangement joins TRBV6-5 to TRBJ1-3, with 8 positions matching TRBD1. The ends lost 0 bases at V and 4 bases at J; junction bases unmatched: 2. This CDR3 comprises 15 residues. CDR1 and CDR2 (germline): MNHEY, SVGAGI. CDR3 DNA: TGTGCCAGCAGTTACTCGCAGGGGGCGGGAAACACCATATATTTT. It specifies CASSYSQGAGNTIYF.

V and J are TRBV10-3 and TRBJ2-5; 13 bases match TRBD2. Trimming at V came to 6 bases and at J to 7 bases, leaving 8 bases not matched to a gene. The length of the CDR3 is 15 residues. CDR1 and CDR2 from the germline V gene are ENHRY and SYGVKD. This CDR3 reads CAISRTSGGEGTQYF. The CDR3 coding sequence is TGTGCCATCAGCCGGACTAGCGGGGGCGAGGGGACCCAGTACTTC.

This chain connects TRBV28 to TRBJ1-2; D might be TRBD1 (6 bases). The germline V gene has CDR1 MDHEN and CDR2 SYDVKM. Deletions cut 3 bases from V and 6 bases from J, with 8 bases between. The CDR3 runs 12 residues. In nucleotides, the CDR3 is TGTGCCAGCAGTTTTCGGGGGCATGGCTACACCTTC. It is translated as CASSFRGHGYTF.